This T cell receptor beta chain was sequenced for a study of T-cell memory formation after mild COVID-19. Study conclusions and caveats: Unconfirmed was the SARS-CoV-2 specificity of second-wave clones that peaked on day 37. Contracting CD4+ clones sat mainly in CM and EM; CD8+ in EMRA.

About this clonotype: Its antigen is still unknown.

TCRdb independently ran MiXCR on the 5' RACE reads; one entry per CDR3 protein. The sample yields a few hundred thousand distinct CDR3 sequences, 16% seen once. This clonotype was sampled from a man younger than 35 who had mild COVID-19 (a few samples of this study predate the infection). Cell type and time point are not known. The sequenced material came from PBMCs or a T cell subset sorted from them (not recorded which).

The CDR3 region has the DNA TGCGCCAGCAGTGACATAAGGGGGAACACTGAAGCTTTCTTT. Translated, it gives CASSDIRGNTEAFF. The chain recombines TRBV5-1 with TRBJ1-1, with D perhaps matching TRBD1 (5 bases). Germline lookup yields CDR1 SGHRS and CDR2 YFSETQ. This CDR3 has 14 amino acids. Trimming took off 5 bases at V and 1 base at J, with 12 bases between the two ends.